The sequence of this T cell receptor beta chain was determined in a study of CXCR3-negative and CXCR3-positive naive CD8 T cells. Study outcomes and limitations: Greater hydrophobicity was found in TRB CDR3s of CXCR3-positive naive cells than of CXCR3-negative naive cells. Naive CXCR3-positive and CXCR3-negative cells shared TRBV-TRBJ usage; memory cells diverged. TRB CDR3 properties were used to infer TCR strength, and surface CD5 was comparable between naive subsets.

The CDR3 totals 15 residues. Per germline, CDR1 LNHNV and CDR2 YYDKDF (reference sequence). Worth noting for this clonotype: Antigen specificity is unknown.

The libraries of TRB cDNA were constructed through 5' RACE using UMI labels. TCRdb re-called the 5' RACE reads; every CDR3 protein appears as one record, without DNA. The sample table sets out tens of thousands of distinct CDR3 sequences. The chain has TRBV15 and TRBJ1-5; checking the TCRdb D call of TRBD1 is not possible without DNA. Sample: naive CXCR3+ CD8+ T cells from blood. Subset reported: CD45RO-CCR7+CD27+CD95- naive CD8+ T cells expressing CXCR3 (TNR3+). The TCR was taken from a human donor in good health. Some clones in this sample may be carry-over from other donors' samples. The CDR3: CATSRGQVDNQPQHF.